This TCR beta chain was identified during a study of blood T cell repertoires in COVID-19. Germline V gene lookup returns CDR1 SGHTA and CDR2 FQGNSA. V dropped 1 base and J dropped 6; count of bases not matched to a gene: 5. CDR3 length: 15 residues. This table comes from immunoSEQ multiplex PCR, and its TCRdb copy is limited to in-frame clones, with some not included. Among around 220,000 clones listed, 87% were seen once. J is TRBJ1-5 and V is TRBV7-2, with 8 bases fitting TRBD1. Sequencing was done on a sample of PBMCs or T cells enriched from blood (not recorded which). The sequence was collected from a woman between 25 and 40 years old with acute COVID-19. The CDR3 spells CASSLEATGGQPQHF. The CDR3 DNA reads as TGTGCCAGCAGCTTAGAAGCTACAGGGGGTCAGCCCCAGCATTTT.